These 8 T cell receptor beta chains share one sample of origin, sequenced in a study of early T cells in non-severe SARS-CoV-2 infection (dated by TCRdb to about 2021). The library was produced with 5' RACE. For sequencing, a NextSeq 500 was employed. The public reads were reanalyzed by TCRdb: fastp trimming at Q25, MiXCR alignment, in-frame beta chains only. Each CDR3 protein gets just one entry, which takes the most common genes and DNA from the rows behind it. This sample is represented by approximately 97,000 distinct CDR3 sequences; approximately 9.9% of them were singletons. The biggest ten clones account for roughly 4.8% of the sample. This sample comprised whole blood, obtained at baseline. All receptors derive from an adult who was a healthcare worker with PCR-confirmed SARS-CoV-2 infection or an uninfected control (not recorded which).

This clonotype came up a few times. The chain combines TRBV14 with TRBJ2-1; the D is unclear. The CDR3 loop spans 15 amino acids. CDR1 is SGHDN and CDR2 is FVKESK in the germline V gene. Trimming cost V 2 bases and J 6 bases, with 14 bases left between them. CDR3 nucleotides: TGTGCCAGCAGCCAATTGAGAACAGTGGGCAATGAGCAGTTCTTC. Translating gives CASSQLRTVGNEQFF.

The gene calls are TRBV4-1 and TRBJ2-3; no reliable D call. The V gene's germline CDR1 is MGHRA and CDR2 YSYEKL. V shed 3 bases and J shed 2 bases, with 18 bases lying between them. The CDR3 extends over 17 amino acids. CDR3 in amino acids: CASSHESPVPTTDTQYF. CDR3 DNA sequence: TGCGCCAGCAGCCATGAAAGCCCAGTCCCAACCACAGATACGCAGTATTTT.

V and J are TRBV7-2 and TRBJ1-2; the D is unclear. V lost 1 base and J 3 bases, leaving 6 bases between the germline ends. The CDR3 is 13 residues long. CDR1 and CDR2 from the germline V gene are SGHTA and FQGNSA. The CDR3 here is CASSLEADYGYTF. CDR3 sequence (DNA): TGTGCCAGCAGCTTAGAGGCAGACTATGGCTACACCTTC. The full variable domain, in which reference TRBV7-2 and TRBJ1-2 provide the parts outside the CDR3, is GAGVSQSPSNKVTEKGKDVELRCDPISGHTALYWYRQSLGQGLEFLIYFQGNSAPDKSGLPSDRFSAERTGGSVSTLTIQRTQQEDSAVYLCASSLEADYGYTFGSGTRLTVV.

Only a few counts were recorded for this clonotype. The chain is built from TRBV6-1 and TRBJ1-6, with a tentative D call TRBD1 (6 bases). Germline V gene lookup returns CDR1 MNHNS and CDR2 SASEGT. V gave up 2 bases and J gave up 7 bases, with 12 bases separating them. The CDR3 spans 15 residues. The CDR3 is CASSEMDSGNSPLHF. CDR3 DNA: TGTGCCAGCAGTGAAATGGACAGCGGAAATTCACCCCTCCACTTT.

The chain is built from TRBV12-3 or TRBV12-4 and TRBJ2-7, with TRBD1 matching 7 bases. V lost 3 bases, J lost 0 bases, and 17 bases stayed unmatched. The CDR3 is 19 amino acids. CDR3 in DNA: TGTGCCAGCAGTTTTGTGCCTTTCCCCGACAGGGTGGGCTCCTACGAGCAGTACTTC. It translates to CASSFVPFPDRVGSYEQYF.

This clonotype was seen at least ten times. The V and J genes are TRBV5-1 and TRBJ2-3; no definite D call. The CDR3 loop spans 14 amino acids. Trimming left V 0 bases short and J 0 bases short, with 5 bases between. Germline V lookup: CDR1 SGHRS, CDR2 YFSETQ. This chain's CDR3 is CASSLEGSTDTQYF. For the CDR3, the DNA is TGCGCCAGCAGCTTGGAGGGTAGCACAGATACGCAGTATTTT.

The table lists this clonotype with a few counts. The rearrangement joins TRBV30 to TRBJ2-3; 10 bases align to TRBD2. V shed 2 bases, J shed 0 bases, and the junction held 2 bases outside the gene matches. Germline V lookup: CDR1 GTSNPN, CDR2 SVGIG (reference sequence). This CDR3 spans 15 amino acids. The CDR3 spells CAWSRLAGSTDTQYF. CDR3 DNA: TGTGCCTGGAGTCGACTAGCGGGTAGCACAGATACGCAGTATTTT.

This chain links TRBV20-1 with TRBJ2-5; D is unresolved. This CDR3 spans 11 amino acids. V lost 5 bases and J lost 2, with 6 bases in between. Germline CDR1 reads DFQATT; CDR2 reads SNEGSKA (reference sequence). The CDR3 loop reads CSAQFQETQYF. CDR3 nucleotide sequence: TGCAGTGCTCAGTTTCAAGAGACCCAGTACTTC.